These 24 T cell receptor beta chains came from one sample sequenced in a study of OX40 agonist ivuxolimab in advanced cancers. Some clones are missing from TCRdb's copy, which holds only in-frame ones; the method was immunoSEQ multiplex PCR. Counted here are tens of thousands of clones, 80% to 90% occurring once; the ten biggest clones make up roughly 23%. Sequencing used CD4+ or CD8+ T cells sorted from blood, obtained in a trial of the OX40 agonist ivuxolimab. The receptors were gathered from an adult with an advanced solid tumor such as melanoma, head and neck, liver or kidney cancer.

The V call is TRBV5-1, the J call TRBJ2-7, with a possible D match to TRBD1 (6 bases). Germline values: CDR1 SGHRS, CDR2 YFSETQ. This CDR3 has 13 residues. Trimming removed 0 bases at V and 3 bases at J, with 7 bases between. CDR3 sequence: CASSLGGGYEQYF. CDR3 coding DNA: TGCGCCAGCAGCTTGGGAGGGGGCTACGAGCAGTACTTC.

The gene calls are TRBV4-1 and TRBJ2-6; no firm D call. This CDR3 is built from 20 residues. Germline V gives CDR1 MGHRA, CDR2 YSYEKL. V lost 2 bases, J lost 0 bases, and 20 bases lay in between. CDR3: CASSQYLRERISSGANVLTF. CDR3 bases: TGCGCCAGCAGCCAATACCTCCGCGAGAGAATAAGCTCTGGGGCCAACGTCCTGACTTTC.

The V call is TRBV9, the J call TRBJ2-1; unclear D gene. Germline V gene data show CDR1 as SGDLS and CDR2 as YYNGEE. Trimming shortened V by 4 bases and J by 6 bases, and 8 bases separated the two germline ends. CDR3 length equals 12 residues. CDR3 sequence: CASSPAGNEQFF. CDR3 bases: TGTGCCAGCAGCCCCGCTGGCAATGAGCAGTTCTTC.

This clone was picked up one time. The gene calls are TRBV27 and TRBJ2-7; D possibly matches TRBD1 or TRBD2 (5 bases each). The CDR3 runs to 12 residues. V was pared by 6 bases and J by 5 bases, with 11 bases between. CDR1 and CDR2 from the germline V gene are MNHEY and SMNVEV (reference sequence). The CDR3 loop is CASSYRGDEQYF. For the CDR3, the DNA is TGTGCCAGCAGCTACCGAGGGGACGAGCAGTACTTC.

This clone has more than one count but fewer than ten. This chain joins TRBV11-1 and TRBJ2-7; D call uncertain. Trimming left V 5 bases short and J 6 bases short, with 11 bases between. Germline loops: CDR1 SGHAT, CDR2 FQDESV (reference sequence). The CDR3 is 12 residues long. CDR3: CASSPRMIEQYF. The CDR3 DNA follows: TGTGCCAGCAGCCCCCGAATGATCGAGCAGTACTTC.

This clone turned up a few times. The V and J genes are TRBV7-7 and TRBJ2-1, with 12 bases lining up with TRBD2. The V and J ends lost 5 bases and 2 bases, in that order; junction bases with no gene match: 4. Germline V CDR1 and CDR2: SSHAT, FNYEAQ (reference sequence). The CDR3 contains 16 residues. The CDR3 DNA reads TGTGCCAGCAGCCGACTAGCGGGAGAACCCTACAATGAGCAGTTCTTC. Translating it yields CASSRLAGEPYNEQFF.

This clone was counted a single time. The genes are TRBV6-6 and TRBJ2-5, with 8 bases fitting TRBD1. There are 15 residues in the CDR3. From germline, CDR1 is MNHNY and CDR2 SVGAGI (reference sequence). Losses at the gene ends were 1 base for V and 5 bases for J; bases not matched to a gene: 6. Here the CDR3 reads CASSYFGQGGETQYF. In DNA, the CDR3 is TGTGCCAGCAGTTACTTTGGACAGGGCGGCGAGACCCAGTACTTC.

A few counts support this clone. This sequence joins TRBV5-1 and TRBJ1-1, with D hard to call. The CDR3 covers 13 residues. CDR1 SGHRS and CDR2 YFSETQ come from the germline V gene. The V end was cut by 7 bases, the J end by 7 bases, with 17 bases between. The CDR3 sequence is CASESQDTYEAFF. The CDR3 DNA is TGCGCCAGCGAATCCCAAGACACCTATGAAGCTTTCTTT. The whole variable domain, remainder taken from reference TRBV5-1 and TRBJ1-1, is KAGVTQTPRYLIKTRGQQVTLSCSPISGHRSVSWYQQTPGQGLQFLFEYFSETQRNKGNFPGRFSGRQFSNSRSEMNVSTLELGDSALYLCASESQDTYEAFFGQGTRLTVV.

This clone was detected once. The rearrangement joins TRBV27 to TRBJ2-7; TRBD2 aligns across 10 bases. This CDR3 has 15 amino acids. Germline V gene data show CDR1 as MNHEY and CDR2 as SMNVEV (reference sequence). After removal of 2 bases from V and 1 base from J, the junction contained 2 bases not matched to a gene. The CDR3 DNA is TGTGCCAGCAGTTTACGGACTAGCGGATCCTACGAGCAGTACTTC. Its protein product is CASSLRTSGSYEQYF.

The V call is TRBV5-4, the J call TRBJ2-1; 11 bases are a match to TRBD2. The CDR3 consists of 16 residues. The V gene end was trimmed by 0 bases and the J gene end by 5 bases; junction bases not matched to a gene: 4. Germline V gene lookup returns CDR1 SGHNT and CDR2 YYREEE (reference sequence). CDR3 residues: CASSLGSGGVNNEQFF. The CDR3 nucleotides are TGTGCCAGCAGCTTGGGTAGCGGGGGGGTAAACAATGAGCAGTTCTTC.

The chain is built from TRBV28 and TRBJ1-5; the D is unclear. The CDR3 loop spans 12 amino acids. Trimming left V 3 bases short and J 6 bases short, with 6 bases between. Germline assignment: CDR1 MDHEN and CDR2 SYDVKM. CDR3 DNA: TGTGCCAGCAGTTTGGGCACTCAGCCCCAGCATTTT. The encoded protein is CASSLGTQPQHF.

This clone has more than one count but fewer than ten. The chain uses TRBV9 and TRBJ1-1; tentatively, D is TRBD1 (5 bases). The CDR3 covers 12 residues. V was trimmed by 3 bases and J by 6 bases, leaving 9 bases between them. Per the germline V gene, CDR1 is SGDLS and CDR2 is YYNGEE. The CDR3 coding sequence is TGTGCCAGCAGCGCCGACAGCGCTGAAGCTTTCTTT. Its protein is CASSADSAEAFF.

This clone was found once. The chain carries TRBV11-1 and TRBJ2-5; 7 bases align to TRBD1. In germline, CDR1 is SGHAT, CDR2 FQDESV (reference sequence). The CDR3 sequence is 13 residues long. With 5 bases clipped from V and 2 bases from J, the junction kept 2 bases outside the gene matches. The chain's CDR3 is CASSQGQQETQYF. As DNA, the CDR3 is TGTGCCAGCAGCCAGGGACAGCAAGAGACCCAGTACTTC.

V gene TRBV4-1 combines with J gene TRBJ1-3; D is possibly TRBD1 (6 bases). The CDR3 spans 16 residues. CDR1 MGHRA and CDR2 YSYEKL come from the germline V gene. The V end was cut by 3 bases, the J end by 3 bases, with 15 bases between. The CDR3 nucleotides are TGCGCCAGCAGCCATATTGGGGGGGCGAGTGGAAACACCATATATTTT. It yields the protein CASSHIGGASGNTIYF.

The rearrangement uses TRBV13 and TRBJ1-5; tentatively, D is TRBD1 (5 bases). This CDR3 region has 15 residues. Germline-derived CDR1 and CDR2 are PRHDT and FYEKMQ (reference sequence). The V gene lost 0 bases and the J gene lost 2 bases, with 8 bases spanning the gap. This CDR3 is CASSLGQGGNQPQHF. The DNA of the CDR3 is TGTGCCAGCAGCTTAGGCCAGGGTGGCAATCAGCCCCAGCATTTT.

The sample holds one count of this clone. This chain uses TRBV19 with TRBJ1-2, with 11 positions matching TRBD1. This CDR3 has 16 amino acids. The germline CDR1 and CDR2 sequences are LNHDA and SQIVND (reference sequence). The V and J ends lost 3 bases and 4 bases, in that order; junction bases with no gene match: 7. This CDR3 is CASSIFWTGGGYGYTF. The DNA for the CDR3 is TGTGCCAGTAGTATCTTTTGGACAGGGGGCGGCTATGGCTACACCTTC.

The chain joins TRBV13 to TRBJ2-5; 8 bases line up with TRBD1. The germline gives CDR1 PRHDT, CDR2 FYEKMQ (reference sequence). The CDR3 extends over 14 amino acids. The junction had 6 bases not matched to a gene; V was cut back by 5 bases and J by 4 bases. CDR3 sequence: CASSGGRGRETQYF. The CDR3 DNA follows: TGTGCCAGCAGCGGTGGCAGGGGGCGAGAGACCCAGTACTTC.

The chain combines TRBV29-1 with TRBJ2-3, with TRBD1 as a possible D gene (6 bases). The V gene's germline CDR1 is SQVTM and CDR2 ANQGSEA. The CDR3 length is 13 residues. V was clipped by 6 bases and J by 4 bases, with 14 bases between them. This CDR3 reads CSVADSAADTQYF. The CDR3 region has the DNA TGCAGCGTGGCGGACAGCGCGGCAGATACGCAGTATTTT.

This clone occurred a few times. CDR3 protein: CASSSQGSYSGNTIYF. The DNA of the CDR3 is TGTGCCAGCAGCTCCCAGGGTTCCTACTCTGGAAACACCATATATTTT. V is TRBV25-1 and J is TRBJ1-3; tentatively, D is TRBD1 (5 bases). Germline V gene lookup returns CDR1 MGHDK and CDR2 SYGVNS. The CDR3 sequence is 16 residues long. V was pared by 6 bases and J by 0 bases, with 15 bases between.

The chain links TRBV11-2 to TRBJ1-1; D gene unclear. V shed 5 bases and J shed 9 bases, with 4 bases lying between them. Germline V gives CDR1 SGHAT, CDR2 FQNNGV. The CDR3 is made up of 9 amino acids. The CDR3 coding sequence is TGTGCCAGCAGCCCAAAAGCTTTCTTT. As protein: CASSPKAFF.

Here the CDR3 DNA reads TGTGCCAGCAGTGACCTCGGCGGGGGAAGCACAGATACGCAGTATTTT. Protein: CASSDLGGGSTDTQYF. The chain couples TRBV6-4 to TRBJ2-3; 7 nucleotides line up with TRBD2. The CDR3 is 16 residues long. Germline-derived CDR1 and CDR2 are MRHNA and SNTAGT. J was trimmed by 0 bases and V by 2 bases; bases with no gene match: 5.

The V gene is TRBV2, the J gene TRBJ2-5; the D is unclear. The V end was cut by 4 bases, the J end by 1 base, with 10 bases between. Germline CDR1 SNHLY, CDR2 FYNNEI. This CDR3 has 14 residues. CDR3 amino acids: CASSGYRTQETQYF. The CDR3, as DNA: TGTGCCAGCAGTGGTTATAGGACCCAAGAGACCCAGTACTTC. Drawing the rest from reference TRBV2 and TRBJ2-5, the complete variable domain is EPEVTQTPSHQVTQMGQEVILRCVPISNHLYFYWYRQILGQKVEFLVSFYNNEISEKSEIFDDQFSVERPDGSNFTLKIRSTKLEDSAMYFCASSGYRTQETQYFGPGTRLLVL.

The chain joins TRBV7-9 to TRBJ2-5; D possibly matches TRBD1 or TRBD2 (6 bases each). Trimming removed 2 bases from V and 4 bases from J, with 11 bases in between. The CDR3 sequence is 14 residues long. The germline gives CDR1 SEHNR, CDR2 FQNEAQ (reference sequence). CDR3 sequence (DNA): TGTGCCAGCAGCTTACAGGGGAGGTTAGAGACCCAGTACTTC. It specifies CASSLQGRLETQYF.

The V and J genes are TRBV6-4 and TRBJ2-3, with 16 nucleotides matching TRBD2. Germline V CDR1 and CDR2: MRHNA, SNTAGT. The CDR3 runs to 19 residues. J lost 5 bases, V lost 6 bases, and 14 bases had no gene match. Here the CDR3 DNA reads TGTGCCAGCAGATTATCCGGGACTAGCGGGGGGGCCGATTTAGATACGCAGTATTTT. As protein: CASRLSGTSGGADLDTQYF.